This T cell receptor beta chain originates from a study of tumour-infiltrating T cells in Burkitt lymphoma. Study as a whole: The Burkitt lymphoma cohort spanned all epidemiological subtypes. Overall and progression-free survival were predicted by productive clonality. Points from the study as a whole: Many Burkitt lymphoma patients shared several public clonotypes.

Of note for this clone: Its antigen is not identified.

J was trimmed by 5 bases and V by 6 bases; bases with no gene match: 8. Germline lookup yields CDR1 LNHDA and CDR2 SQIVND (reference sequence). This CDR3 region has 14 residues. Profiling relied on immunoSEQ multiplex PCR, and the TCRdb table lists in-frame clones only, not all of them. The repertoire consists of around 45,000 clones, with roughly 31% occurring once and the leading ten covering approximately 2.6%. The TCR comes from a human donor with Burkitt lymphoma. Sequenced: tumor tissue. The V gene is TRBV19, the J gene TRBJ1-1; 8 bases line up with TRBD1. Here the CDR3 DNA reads TGTGCCAGTAGCATTCAGGGGGCGATTACTGAAGCTTTCTTT. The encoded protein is CASSIQGAITEAFF.